These 17 T cell receptor beta chains came from one sample sequenced in a study of radiotherapy plus CTLA-4 blockade in lung cancer. This table comes from immunoSEQ multiplex PCR, and its TCRdb copy is limited to in-frame clones, with some not included. The data show some 110,000 clones, around 75% seen once. The sample was peripheral blood, taken from a patient treated with radiotherapy plus ipilimumab. The receptor source for this set is a human donor with non-small cell lung cancer who had a partial response to radiotherapy plus ipilimumab.

This chain links TRBV19 with TRBJ1-1; TRBD1 aligns across 9 bases. V was pared by 6 bases and J by 1 base, with 6 bases of the junction left unmatched. Germline loops: CDR1 LNHDA, CDR2 SQIVND (reference sequence). The CDR3 spans 15 residues. The CDR3 reads CASRITGGENTEAFF. The CDR3 region has the DNA TGTGCCAGTAGGATAACAGGGGGCGAGAACACTGAAGCTTTCTTT.

This chain uses TRBV27 with TRBJ1-2, with a tentative D call TRBD1 (5 bases). The CDR3 sequence is 15 residues long. Trimming shortened V by 5 bases and J by 4 bases, and 17 bases separated the two germline ends. Germline-derived CDR1 and CDR2 are MNHEY and SMNVEV (reference sequence). Written as DNA, the CDR3 is TGTGCCAGCAGTCCTCGTGGCGCGGGGGTCTATGGCTACACCTTC. It yields the protein CASSPRGAGVYGYTF.

The chain combines TRBV18 with TRBJ1-1, with 10 bases fitting TRBD1. The CDR3 is made up of 15 amino acids. Germline loops: CDR1 KGHSH, CDR2 LQKENI. Trimming took 3 bases from V and 5 from J; bases not matched to a gene: 6. CDR3: CASSPTGTGVTEAFF. In DNA form, the CDR3 reads TGTGCCAGCTCACCTACCGGGACAGGGGTGACTGAAGCTTTCTTT.

This clone was counted a single time. The V call is TRBV5-1, the J call TRBJ2-5, with D uncertain. This CDR3 is built from 14 residues. Germline V CDR1 and CDR2: SGHRS, YFSETQ. Trimming removed 2 bases at V and 3 bases at J, with 11 bases between. As DNA, the CDR3 is TGCGCCAGCAGCTTCCAGTCCCTTAAAGAGACCCAGTACTTC. Translated, it gives CASSFQSLKETQYF.

The J gene is TRBJ1-2, the V gene TRBV2; 7 positions match TRBD1. V lost 4 bases to trimming and J lost 5 bases; unmatched junction nucleotides: 7. This CDR3 is 14 amino acids long. Germline V gene lookup returns CDR1 SNHLY and CDR2 FYNNEI. Here the CDR3 reads CASSVERGQYGYTF. CDR3 in DNA: TGTGCCAGCAGTGTTGAGAGGGGGCAATATGGCTACACCTTC.

The chain links TRBV9 to TRBJ2-1; possible D gene TRBD1, 5 bases. Trimming took 3 bases from V and 8 from J, leaving 9 bases between them. The CDR3 length is 12 residues. Germline loops: CDR1 SGDLS, CDR2 YYNGEE. CDR3 sequence reads: CASSAQEHEQFF. DNA of the CDR3: TGTGCCAGCAGCGCACAGGAACATGAGCAGTTCTTC.

The chain recombines TRBV6-1 with TRBJ2-7, with 7 bases fitting TRBD2. J was trimmed by 5 bases and V by 2 bases; bases with no gene match: 12. CDR3 length: 16 amino acids. CDR1 and CDR2 from the germline V gene are MNHNS and SASEGT. CDR3 in amino acids: CASSEMGGSPADEQYV. The CDR3 DNA sequence: TGTGCCAGCAGTGAAATGGGCGGGAGCCCCGCGGACGAGCAGTACGTC.

This clone has more than one count but fewer than ten. The chain is built from TRBV5-6 and TRBJ1-4; D possibly corresponds to TRBD1 (6 bases). This CDR3 is built from 13 residues. Germline values: CDR1 SGHDT, CDR2 YYEEEE. V dropped 5 bases and J dropped 4 bases, with 9 bases sitting between them. The CDR3 protein is CASRGQINEKLFF. The CDR3 coding sequence is TGTGCCAGCAGAGGACAGATTAATGAAAAACTGTTTTTT.

Only one count was recorded for this clone. The chain is built from TRBV18 and TRBJ1-2; D gene uncertain. This CDR3 comprises 14 residues. Germline V gene lookup returns CDR1 KGHSH and CDR2 LQKENI. V shed 1 base and J shed 6 bases, with 12 bases lying between them. The CDR3 DNA is TGTGCCAGCTCACCACTAGCTAGCGGAGATGGCTACACCTTC. It specifies CASSPLASGDGYTF.

The genes are TRBV27 and TRBJ1-1, with D tentatively TRBD1 (6 bases). V was pared by 0 bases and J by 4 bases, with 12 bases between. Germline V gene lookup returns CDR1 MNHEY and CDR2 SMNVEV (reference sequence). The length of the CDR3 is 15 residues. The DNA for the CDR3 is TGTGCCAGCAGTTTATCCCCCAACAGGGTCACTGAAGCTTTCTTT. This gives the protein CASSLSPNRVTEAFF.

The chain links TRBV6-1 to TRBJ1-1; TRBD1 matches 8 bases. This CDR3 is 13 amino acids long. Germline assignment: CDR1 MNHNS and CDR2 SASEGT. Trimming cost V 0 bases and J 9 bases; bases outside gene matches: 3. The CDR3 loop is CASSEADRVKAFF. CDR3 bases: TGTGCCAGCAGTGAAGCGGACAGGGTAAAAGCTTTCTTT.

This chain links TRBV14 with TRBJ1-1, with D possibly TRBD1 on 5 matching bases. This CDR3 spans 15 amino acids. CDR1 SGHDN and CDR2 FVKESK come from the germline V gene. Trimming shortened V by 3 bases and J by 2 bases, and 13 bases separated the two germline ends. The CDR3 bases are TGTGCCAGCAGCCAGCATCAGGGCCTAAACACTGAAGCTTTCTTT. This sequence encodes CASSQHQGLNTEAFF.

V and J are TRBV6-5 and TRBJ1-2; tentatively, D is TRBD1 (6 bases). From germline, CDR1 is MNHEY and CDR2 SVGAGI. This CDR3 is 12 amino acids long. The V and J ends lost 5 bases and 7 bases respectively, with 11 bases between them. The CDR3 nucleotides read TGTGCCAGCAGTACCGACAGGATTGGCTACACCTTC. Translating gives CASSTDRIGYTF.

The chain is built from TRBV6-4 and TRBJ2-1; 11 positions match TRBD1. The ends lost 2 bases at V and 6 bases at J; junction bases unmatched: 0. Germline CDR1 and CDR2: MRHNA and SNTAGT. The CDR3 totals 14 residues. CDR3: CASSDGTGGNEQFF. The CDR3 DNA reads as TGTGCCAGCAGTGACGGGACAGGGGGCAATGAGCAGTTCTTC.

This clone occurred a few times. The CDR3 sequence is CASSLARISTGELFF. CDR3 nucleotide sequence: TGTGCCAGCAGCTTGGCCAGGATATCCACCGGGGAGCTGTTTTTT. This chain connects TRBV5-6 to TRBJ2-2; D not resolved. V lost 0 bases, J lost 4 bases, and 10 bases lay in between. The CDR3 sequence is 15 residues long. Germline V CDR1 and CDR2: SGHDT, YYEEEE.

The chain links TRBV19 to TRBJ2-5; 7 bases map to TRBD1. The CDR3 covers 13 residues. Unmatched junction bases numbered 6, after V lost 6 bases and J lost 5 bases. The germline V gene encodes CDR1 LNHDA and CDR2 SQIVND (reference sequence). Here the CDR3 DNA reads TGTGCCAGTAGACTTACAGGGGTGGAGACCCAGTACTTC. Encoded protein: CASRLTGVETQYF.

V and J are TRBV27 and TRBJ1-5; 7 bases are shared with TRBD1. V dropped 3 bases and J dropped 4; count of bases not matched to a gene: 3. The germline CDR1 and CDR2 sequences are MNHEY and SMNVEV (reference sequence). The CDR3 sequence is 14 residues long. The CDR3 loop reads CASSLGQRNQPQHF. The CDR3 bases are TGTGCCAGCAGTTTGGGACAGCGGAATCAGCCCCAGCATTTT.